These 20 T cell receptor beta chains were sequenced from one sample in a study of metastatic and nonmetastatic thyroid tumors. No treatment had been given to any patient before thyroid surgery. TCRdb recomputed clones from the PCR reads via MiXCR. The sample consists of about 52,000 clones, approximately 17% of them appearing once. The sequencing input was blood. The receptors shown here come from a female donor with papillary thyroid cancer or a benign thyroid nodule (not recorded which). Some clones in this sample may be carry-over from other donors' samples.

Ten or more counts support this clone. V is TRBV2 and J is TRBJ1-2, with 8 positions matching TRBD1. V dropped 7 bases and J dropped 5; count of bases not matched to a gene: 18. This CDR3 has 17 amino acids. Germline CDR1 SNHLY, CDR2 FYNNEI. The CDR3 coding sequence is TGTGCCAGCACCAATCAAGGGGGGGACAGGACCAGGTATGGCTACACCTTC. It translates to CASTNQGGDRTRYGYTF.

This clone was detected many times. The chain has TRBV27 and TRBJ1-2, with D tentatively TRBD1 (5 bases). CDR1 MNHEY and CDR2 SMNVEV come from the germline V gene (reference sequence). The CDR3 runs 13 residues. V lost 3 bases and J lost 8, with 13 bases in between. The CDR3: CASSLSRGKGYTF. CDR3 DNA: TGTGCCAGCAGTTTGTCGCGGGGGAAAGGCTACACCTTC.

This clone was recorded many times. The chain uses TRBV12-3 or TRBV12-4 and TRBJ2-2, with 11 bases matching TRBD2. Trimming took 5 bases from V and 8 from J; bases not matched to a gene: 7. The CDR3 length is 15 residues. CDR3 protein: CASSDSGRAAGELFF. For the CDR3, the DNA is TGTGCCAGCAGTGATAGCGGGAGGGCCGCGGGGGAGCTGTTTTTT.

A note on this clone: Just one base apart from a much larger clone, this may be a read error. The V and J genes are TRBV20-1 and TRBJ2-4, with 7 bases lining up with TRBD2. Germline V CDR1 and CDR2: DFQATT, SNEGSKA (reference sequence). J lost 2 bases, V lost 3 bases, and 4 bases had no gene match. This CDR3 spans 14 amino acids. CDR3 DNA: TGCAGTGCTAGGGGAGGGACGTCCAAAAACATTCAGTACTTC. Residues: CSARGGTSKNIQYF.

This clone was counted once. The conserved final phenylalanine or tryptophan is absent from the CDR3, which likely points to a read error. The chain has TRBV20-1 and TRBJ2-7; D perhaps matches TRBD2 (5 bases). V was clipped by 6 bases and J by 4 bases, with 19 bases between them. The CDR3 consists of 14 residues. Germline values: CDR1 DFQATT, CDR2 SNEGSKA (reference sequence). CDR3 coding DNA: TGCAGTGCCCAGACTATTGGGAGAAGGTACGAGCAGTACTCC. Amino acids: CSAQTIGRRYEQYS.

This clone was observed many times. This may arise from a read error, as a much more abundant clone is one base away. The rearrangement joins TRBV28 to TRBJ1-2; D unclear. Germline V lookup: CDR1 MDHEN, CDR2 SYDVKM. This CDR3 is built from 12 residues. CDR3 residues: CARSVTTYGYTF. Here the CDR3 DNA reads TGTGCCCGCAGTGTGACAACCTATGGCTACACCTTC.

Ten or more counts support this clone. The chain carries TRBV20-1 and TRBJ2-1, with D tentatively TRBD2 (6 bases). Trimming shortened V by 5 bases and J by 6 bases, and 17 bases separated the two germline ends. This CDR3 has 14 amino acids. Germline V lookup: CDR1 DFQATT, CDR2 SNEGSKA (reference sequence). This chain's CDR3 is CSAHRDLTSNEQFF. DNA of the CDR3: TGCAGTGCTCACCGGGACTTGACGTCCAATGAGCAGTTCTTC.

This clone was found many times. The CDR3 region is CASSLEPGNYGYTF. Written as DNA, the CDR3 is TGTGCCAGCAGCTTAGAACCAGGGAACTATGGCTACACCTTC. This chain links TRBV7-3 with TRBJ1-2, with D tentatively TRBD1 (5 bases). Per the germline V gene, CDR1 is SGHTA and CDR2 is FQGTGA. The CDR3 sequence is 14 residues long. V was pared by 2 bases and J by 2 bases, with 9 bases between.

In DNA, the CDR3 is TGTGCCAGCAGCCCCCAGCCGGCCGGGGAGCTGTTTTTT. It translates to CASSPQPAGELFF. The genes are TRBV6-2 or TRBV6-3 and TRBJ2-2, with D hard to call. The CDR3 covers 13 residues. V lost 6 bases and J 6 bases, leaving 11 bases between the germline ends. Germline V CDR1 and CDR2: MNHEY, SVGEGT.

This clone showed up many times. The chain has TRBV19 and TRBJ2-1; possible D gene TRBD1, 5 bases. CDR3 length equals 15 residues. Germline CDR1 LNHDA, CDR2 SQIVND (reference sequence). Trimming stripped 0 bases from V and 5 bases from J, with 11 bases between. CDR3 region: CASSIDQDIDNEQFF. In DNA form, the CDR3 reads TGTGCCAGTAGTATAGATCAGGACATAGACAATGAGCAGTTCTTC.

This clone appeared many times. The chain couples TRBV12-3 or TRBV12-4 to TRBJ2-3, with 12 bases lining up with TRBD2. This CDR3 comprises 16 residues. Losses at the gene ends were 7 bases for V and 4 bases for J; bases not matched to a gene: 9. The CDR3 region is CASTPALAGGADTQYF. DNA of the CDR3: TGTGCCAGCACCCCCGCCCTAGCGGGAGGGGCAGATACGCAGTATTTT.

Many counts were recorded for this clone. The V and J genes are TRBV6-1 and TRBJ1-1, with TRBD1 matching over 8 bases. CDR3 length: 13 amino acids. Germline CDR1 is MNHNS and CDR2 is SASEGT. Trimming at V came to 6 bases and at J to 10 bases, leaving 10 bases not matched to a gene. In nucleotides, the CDR3 is TGTGCCAGCAGGGCTGGACAGGGCGAAGGAGCTTTCTTT. It yields the protein CASRAGQGEGAFF.

In its sample, this clone is medium-sized. This rearrangement joins TRBV6-1 to TRBJ2-5; D is unclear. V was shortened by 1 base and J by 1 base, with 10 bases between the two germline ends. The CDR3 consists of 15 residues. Germline V gene sequence: CDR1 MNHNS, CDR2 SASEGT. The CDR3 bases are TGTGCCAGCAGTGAAGGTCTAGGGCCCCAAGAGACCCAGTACTTC. This translates into CASSEGLGPQETQYF.

This clone was found many times. This chain connects TRBV2 to TRBJ2-5; no reliable D call. CDR1 is SNHLY and CDR2 is FYNNEI in the germline V gene. The CDR3 spans 11 residues. Trimming pared 1 base from V and 3 bases from J, leaving 0 bases between. CDR3 in amino acids: CASSEEETQYF. Written as DNA, the CDR3 is TGTGCCAGCAGTGAAGAAGAGACCCAGTACTTC.

This clone was observed at least ten times. The chain is built from TRBV20-1 and TRBJ1-1, with unresolved D. V was pared by 4 bases and J by 1 base, with 19 bases between. The germline gives CDR1 DFQATT, CDR2 SNEGSKA (reference sequence). This CDR3 is built from 16 residues. CDR3 DNA sequence: TGCAGTGCTAACCCTCGTGGAGGAGTTACGAACACTGAAGCTTTCTTT. Translation gives CSANPRGGVTNTEAFF.

This clone came up many times. J is TRBJ1-5 and V is TRBV20-1; no definite D call. Germline loops: CDR1 DFQATT, CDR2 SNEGSKA (reference sequence). There are 13 residues in the CDR3. The ends were cut back, 2 bases at V and 6 bases at J, with 11 bases in the middle. The CDR3 bases are TGCAGTGCTAGACAATTGTTGGGTCAGCCCCAGCATTTT. It yields the protein CSARQLLGQPQHF.

This clone occurred many times. This chain connects TRBV5-5 to TRBJ1-1; D possibly corresponds to TRBD1 (6 bases). The germline V and J ends were trimmed by 3 bases and 7 bases, with 16 bases remaining between them. The CDR3 runs 14 residues. Germline CDR1 reads SGHKS; CDR2 reads YYEKEE (reference sequence). The CDR3 coding sequence is TGTGCCAGCAGCTCGAAGACAGGCGAAAATGAAGCTTTCTTT. This codes for CASSSKTGENEAFF.

This clone was seen only a few times. The rearrangement uses TRBV28 and TRBJ2-3; 8 positions agree with TRBD2. Germline trimming cut 2 bases from V and 3 bases from J; bases unmatched to any gene: 4. The CDR3 length is 15 residues. The germline V gene has CDR1 MDHEN and CDR2 SYDVKM. CDR3: CASSLELAETDTQYF. CDR3 sequence (DNA): TGTGCCAGCAGTTTAGAACTAGCGGAGACAGATACGCAGTATTTT.

This clone was recorded at least ten times. V usage is TRBV20-1 and J usage is TRBJ2-1; the D gene is possibly TRBD2 (5 bases). Trimming removed 6 bases from V and 10 bases from J, with 10 bases in between. The CDR3 is 10 amino acids. Germline lookup yields CDR1 DFQATT and CDR2 SNEGSKA (reference sequence). CDR3 in DNA: TGCAGTGCCGTAGCGAGGGAGCAGTTCTTC. Amino acids: CSAVAREQFF.

This clone has a count of ten or more. The rearrangement joins TRBV28 to TRBJ1-1, with TRBD1 matching over 7 bases. The CDR3 is made up of 13 amino acids. J lost 8 bases, V lost 6 bases, and 9 bases had no gene match. Looked up from germline, CDR1 is MDHEN and CDR2 is SYDVKM. The CDR3 region is CASRTGTASEAFF. CDR3 nucleotides: TGTGCCAGCAGAACCGGGACAGCCAGCGAAGCTTTCTTT. Based on the CDR3 plus reference TRBV28 and TRBJ1-1, the full variable domain is DVKVTQSSRYLVKRTGEKVFLECVQDMDHENMFWYRQDPGLGLRLIYFSYDVKMKEKGDIPEGYSVSREKKERFSLILESASTNQTSMYLCASRTGTASEAFFGQGTRLTVV.